This TCR beta chain emerged from a study of cytomegalovirus exposure and HLA in healthy donors. Broader study findings: Segments of the TCR beta V type were, in most cases, productive about 87% or about 30% of the time in an earlier analysis. Specific recognition of CMV antigens was confirmed in vitro for a few chains (all CMV-associated). Differences between HLA loci emerged in a later analysis of TCR association rates, with DRB1 most and HLA-C fewest.

Germline-derived CDR1 and CDR2 are MNHEY and SVGAGI. V lost 6 bases to trimming and J lost 6 bases; unmatched junction nucleotides: 6. The CDR3 totals 14 residues. In the PCR, 60 Vbeta and 13 Jbeta primers were used. Profiling relied on immunoSEQ multiplex PCR, and the TCRdb table lists in-frame clones only, not all of them. This table has roughly 120,000 clones, 15% appearing once. This clone came up a few times. The antigen is unknown. The genes are TRBV6-5 and TRBJ2-1; 9 nucleotides align to TRBD2. Specimen: PBMCs. This TCR derives from a woman aged 18-30 years in good health and CMV-seronegative. The CDR3 DNA follows: TGTGCCAGCAGGGGACTAGCCGCTCGCAATGAGCAGTTCTTC. Translated, it gives CASRGLAARNEQFF.